Described below is a single T cell receptor (beta chain) sequence and its context. This clone's antigen is unknown. Base qualities are not provided; no much larger clone lies one nucleotide away. This specimen belongs to a study of blood T cells in healthy people across ages (dated by TCRdb to the mid-2010s). Broadly, across the study: In model experiments, template switching captured roughly one uniquely barcoded TCR beta cDNA molecule for every two T cells. Two additional independent replicas of 1 million unique cDNA reads from the same blood draw were analyzed for two donors (one aged 18 to 29 and one aged 80 or older). To avoid experimental bias, donors of different ages were spread randomly across the sequencing lanes. Four age groups were formed from the donors: young (average about 16 years), middle-aged (approximately 40), aged (62) and long-lived (around 82). Using deep sequencing normalized with unique cDNA molecular identifiers, the study measured how TCR beta repertoire diversity changes with age.

Beyond this particular receptor, the publication reports: Observed TCR beta diversity per million T cells fell roughly linearly with age, and a significant reduction was already apparent by age around 36. Because donor CMV infection status was unknown, age-related changes in expanded clonotypes were potentially confounded. Compared with the aged group, the long-lived group had more naive CD4+ T cells, fewer expanded clones and increased TCR diversity, a pattern suggesting age selection. There was a strong correlation between observed TCR beta diversity and the percentage of naive T cells measured by flow cytometry. Estimates of total diversity based on one million sequenced T cells were regarded as lower bounds and as underestimates. Conclusive comparison of naive and antigen-experienced compartments was prevented by the profiling of bulk unsorted PBMCs.

Library preparation used 5' RACE. The sequencing machine was an Illumina HiSeq 2500. A second PCR of about 7 to 12 cycles was performed with a sample-barcoded 5' primer and a J-beta primer mix. Each TCR beta cDNA molecule received a unique molecular identifier from a template-switch 5' adaptor carrying 12 random nucleotides. Each sample yielded at least 2.5 million CDR3-containing paired-end reads. All of the RNA was converted into first-strand cDNA using the Mint cDNA synthesis kit, with a TRBC-specific oligonucleotide serving as the primer. After uracil-DNA glycosylase treatment, a first 18-cycle PCR used universal primers M1SS and BC2_uni_R on all cDNA. Per the authors' processing: Normalization of each sample was performed by random selection of 1 million high-quality reads, each carrying a distinct molecular identifier. Instead of being binned into consensus sequences, reads that shared molecular identifiers were thrown out. MiTCR, set to a Q25 quality threshold and the strictest error-elimination algorithm, was used for CDR3 identification, clonotype clustering and error correction. Lower-bound total TCR beta diversity was estimated with a nonparametric unseen species model using Euler transformation. TCRdb passed the public sequencing reads through fastp at Q25 and MiXCR, retaining productive beta sequences. Identical CDR3 protein sequences are pooled into one entry, listed with their most common genes and DNA. In this record, the V and J calls reflect TCRdb's handling and not the investigators' own analysis. The sample table holds about 1.7 million distinct CDR3 sequences, of which 28% were seen once. The ten largest account for roughly 8% of the sample.

Systemically healthy Caucasian individuals from Russia, some 40 in total and aged roughly 6 to 100 years, were included as donors. Each donor gave about 9.7 milliliters of peripheral blood, drawn into EDTA-treated Vacutainer tubes. Ficoll-Paque density-gradient centrifugation was used to isolate PBMCs, with at least 7 million per sample. Trizol reagent was used to extract total RNA from PBMCs, with at least 6 micrograms per sample. Naive CD45RAhigh/CD27high T cell percentages were measured by flow cytometry on a PBMC aliquot from every donor. The CDR1 and CDR2 encoded by the germline V gene are SGHTA and FQGTGA. Trimming takes 2 bases from V and 5 bases from J, and the germline ends sit 11 bases apart. The CDR3 runs 14 residues from the cysteine to the phenylalanine. The retained sequence is limited to the CDR3, 42 bases, with the frame set at the first base.

Sequenced material: blood. The rearranged segments are TRBV7-3 and TRBJ2-3; the D element might be TRBD1 or TRBD2, as each aligns at 5 bases. This clonotype was sampled from a woman in her twenties or thirties in good health. The DNA sequence follows: TGTGCCAGCAGCTTACAGAGGGGAAGAGATACGCAGTATTTT. Its amino acids are CASSLQRGRDTQYF. Joined to the reference TRBV7-3 and TRBJ2-3 proteins, this CDR3 gives the full variable domain: GAGVSQTPSNKVTEKGKYVELRCDPISGHTALYWYRQSLGQGPEFLIYFQGTGAADDSGLPNDRFFAVRPEGSVSTLKIQRTERGDSAVYLCASSLQRGRDTQYFGPGTRLTVL.